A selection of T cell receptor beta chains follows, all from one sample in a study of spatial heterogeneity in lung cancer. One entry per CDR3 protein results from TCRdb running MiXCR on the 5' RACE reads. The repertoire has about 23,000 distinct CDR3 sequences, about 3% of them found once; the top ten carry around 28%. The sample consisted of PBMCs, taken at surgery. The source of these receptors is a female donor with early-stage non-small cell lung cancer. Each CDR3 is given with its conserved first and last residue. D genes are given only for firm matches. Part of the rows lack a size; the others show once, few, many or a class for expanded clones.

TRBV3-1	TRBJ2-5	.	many	TGTGCCAGCAGCCTTGACTTCAGGGGCGGGCAAGAGACCCAGTACTTC	CASSLDFRGGQETQYF
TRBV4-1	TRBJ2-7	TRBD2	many	TGCGCCAGCAGCCCTGTCGGCGGGAGTTACGAGCAGTACTTC	CASSPVGGSYEQYF
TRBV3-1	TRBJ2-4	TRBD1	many	TGTGCCAGCAGAGACAGGGGAGCTCTAGCCAAAAACATTCAGTACTTC	CASRDRGALAKNIQYF
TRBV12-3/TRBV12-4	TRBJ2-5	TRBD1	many	TGTGCCAGCAGTACCACGGGGACAGAACAAGAGACCCAGTACTTC	CASSTTGTEQETQYF
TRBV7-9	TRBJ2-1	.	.	TGTGCCAGCAGCTTAGCGAACGGGGGTCGCGATGAGCAGTTCTTC	CASSLANGGRDEQFF
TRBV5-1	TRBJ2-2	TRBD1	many	TGCGCCAGCACCCCTCCGGGACAGGGGATGACCGGGGAGCTGTTTTTT	CASTPPGQGMTGELFF
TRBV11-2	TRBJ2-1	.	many	TGTGCCAGCAGCTCTACAGGCTACAATGAGCAGTTCTTC	CASSSTGYNEQFF
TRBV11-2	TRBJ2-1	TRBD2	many	TGTGCCAGCAGCCCGGGACTAGCGGAGCGCAATGAGCAGTTCTTC	CASSPGLAERNEQFF
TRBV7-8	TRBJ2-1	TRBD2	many	TGTGCCAGCAGGGCCTATCGGGAGGGCCGAGATGAGCAGTTCTTC	CASRAYREGRDEQFF
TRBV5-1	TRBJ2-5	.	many	TGCGCCAGCAGCGGGGTAGAGACCCAGTACTTC	CASSGVETQYF
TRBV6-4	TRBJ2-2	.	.	TGTGCCAGCAGTGAAGGGGACCCCCCGGCCGGGGAGCTGTTTTTT	CASSEGDPPAGELFF
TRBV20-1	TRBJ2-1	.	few	TGCAGTGCTAGTCCCGGGGGATCCTACAATGAGCAGTTCTTC	CSASPGGSYNEQFF
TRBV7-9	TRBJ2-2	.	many	TGTGCCAAGAGTACCGGGGAGCTGTTTTTT	CAKSTGELFF
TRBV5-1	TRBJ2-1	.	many	TGCGCCAGCAGCTTGGTTGGGATCCCCTACAATGAGCAGTTCTTC	CASSLVGIPYNEQFF
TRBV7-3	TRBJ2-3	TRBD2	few	TGTGCCAGCAGCCTAGGACTAGCGGGAGCGGCAGATACGCAGTATTTT	CASSLGLAGAADTQYF
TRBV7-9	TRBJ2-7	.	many	TGTGCCAGCAGCCCCGCGTACGAGCAGTACTTC	CASSPAYEQYF
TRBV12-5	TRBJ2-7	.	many	TGTGCTAGTGGTTTTGGAGGGAGTCCCTACGAGCAGTACTTC	CASGFGGSPYEQYF
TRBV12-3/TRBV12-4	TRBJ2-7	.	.	TGTGCCAGCAGTCGAAGGGGGTACGAGCAGTACTTC	CASSRRGYEQYF
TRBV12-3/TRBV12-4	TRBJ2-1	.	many	TGTGCCAGCAGTTTAACCTATCATAGCGGTTTTGGAAACAATGAGCAGTTCTTC	CASSLTYHSGFGNNEQFF
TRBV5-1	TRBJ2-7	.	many	TGCGCCAGCAGCTTGGCTCCGGGCGCGCCCTACGAGCAGTACTTC	CASSLAPGAPYEQYF
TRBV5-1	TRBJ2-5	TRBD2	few	TGCGCCAGCAGCTTGACGGGACTAGCGGGAACAGAGACCCAGTACTTC	CASSLTGLAGTETQYF
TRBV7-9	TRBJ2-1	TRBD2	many	TGTGCCAGCAGCTCCCCGAGGCGGGAGGGCGCATACAATGAGCAGTTCTTC	CASSSPRREGAYNEQFF
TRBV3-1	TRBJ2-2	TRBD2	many	TGTGCCACAGGGTCTAGCGGGATGCGAACCGGGGAGCTGTTTTTT	CATGSSGMRTGELFF
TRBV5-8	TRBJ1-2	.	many	TGTGCCAGCAGCTTGGCATGGAGGGGCGGGGGCTACACCTTC	CASSLAWRGGGYTF
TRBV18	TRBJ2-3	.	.	TGTGCCAGCTCACCAATGGGGCGGGAACTTGCCACAGATACGCAGTATTTT	CASSPMGRELATDTQYF
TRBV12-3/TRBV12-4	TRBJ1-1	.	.	TGTGCCAGCAGCCCCAGGGATACGAGGTCGGGTGAAGCTTTCTTT	CASSPRDTRSGEAFF
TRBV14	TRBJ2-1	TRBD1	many	TGTGCCAGCAGCCATCGGGCCGGGACAGAGGGTGAGCAGTTCTTC	CASSHRAGTEGEQFF
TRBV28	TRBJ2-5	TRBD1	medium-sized	TGTGCCAGCAGTTTACGGGACAGGGAAGAGACCCAGTACTTC	CASSLRDREETQYF
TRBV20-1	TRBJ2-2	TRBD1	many	TGCAGTGCTAGCAACGGACAGGGCGGCACCGGGGAGCTGTTTTTT	CSASNGQGGTGELFF
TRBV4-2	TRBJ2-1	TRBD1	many	TGTGCCAGCAGCCATTACGCGACCTCCGGGACAGGACTCAATGAGCAGTTCTTC	CASSHYATSGTGLNEQFF
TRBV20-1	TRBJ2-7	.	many	TGCAGTGCTAGGGGCGGGACCTTCTACGAGCAGTACTTC	CSARGGTFYEQYF
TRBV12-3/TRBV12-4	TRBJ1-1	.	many	TGTGCCAGCAGTAGGGGCACTGAAGCTTTCTTT	CASSRGTEAFF
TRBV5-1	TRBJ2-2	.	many	TGCGCCAGCAGCTTGGCAGGCAGGGGCCCCGGGGAGCTGTTTTTT	CASSLAGRGPGELFF
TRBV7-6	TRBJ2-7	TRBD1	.	TGTGCCAGCAGACCCGGGACAGGGTTCTACGAGCAGTACTTC	CASRPGTGFYEQYF
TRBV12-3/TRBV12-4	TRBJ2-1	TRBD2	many	TGTGCCAGCAGCCAGGGACTAGTCAATGAGCAGTTCTTC	CASSQGLVNEQFF
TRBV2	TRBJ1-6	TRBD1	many	TGTGCCAGCAGTGCTGACAGGGTGGAGAATTCACCCCTCCACTTT	CASSADRVENSPLHF
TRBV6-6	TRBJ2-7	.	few	TGTGCCAGCAGTTCGGCCTACGAGCAGTACTTC	CASSSAYEQYF
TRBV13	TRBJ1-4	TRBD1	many	TGTGCCAGCAGCCAAAAGACAGGGGTTGGTGAAAAACTGTTTTTT	CASSQKTGVGEKLFF
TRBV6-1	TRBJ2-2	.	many	TGTGCCAGCAGTGAAGAACCATGGGGCACCGGGGAGCTGTTTTTT	CASSEEPWGTGELFF
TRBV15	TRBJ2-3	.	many	TGTGCCACCAGCAGCGGGAAATTTAGTCCAGATACGCAGTATTTT	CATSSGKFSPDTQYF
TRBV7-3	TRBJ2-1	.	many	TGTGCCAGCAGCTTGGGGGGCCCCCTGGATGAGCAGTTCTTC	CASSLGGPLDEQFF
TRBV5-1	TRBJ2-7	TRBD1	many	TGCGCCAGCAGCGTATCGGGACAGGTCTACGAGCAGTACTTC	CASSVSGQVYEQYF
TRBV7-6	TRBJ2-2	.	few	TGTGCCAGCAGCTTAGTCCCGGGAAGCGGGGAGCTGTTTTTT	CASSLVPGSGELFF
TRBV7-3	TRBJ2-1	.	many	TGTGCCAGCAGCTCCGGGACACTTCAGTTCTTC	CASSSGTLQFF
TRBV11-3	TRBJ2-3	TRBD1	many	TGTGCCAGCAGCTTAGATCCCCCCGGGACAGCCTCCACAGATACGCAGTATTTT	CASSLDPPGTASTDTQYF
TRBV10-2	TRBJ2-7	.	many	TGCGCCAGCAGTGACCTAGAAACTGGCGAGCAGTACTTC	CASSDLETGEQYF
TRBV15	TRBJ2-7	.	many	TGTGCCACCAGCAGAGAGGTCGGGTACCACTACGAGCAGTACTTC	CATSREVGYHYEQYF
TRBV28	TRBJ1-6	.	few	TGTGCCAGCAGTTTCCTACAGGAAGATTCACCCCTCCACTTT	CASSFLQEDSPLHF
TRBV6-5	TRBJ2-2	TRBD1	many	TGTGCCAGCAGTACTGGGACAGAGAGAGTCGGGGAGCTGTTTTTT	CASSTGTERVGELFF
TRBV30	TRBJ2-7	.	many	TGTGCCTGGAGCTGGGACTACGAGCAGTACTTC	CAWSWDYEQYF
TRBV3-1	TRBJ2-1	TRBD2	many	TGTGCCAGCAGCCAAGGACTAGCGGGAGCAGGTAATGAGCAGTTCTTC	CASSQGLAGAGNEQFF
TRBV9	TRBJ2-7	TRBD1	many	TGTGCCAGCAGCGCAACAGGGGGCTTTTACGAGCAGTACTTC	CASSATGGFYEQYF
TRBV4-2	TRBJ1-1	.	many	TGTGCCAGCAGCCAAGCCTCTTCTAGGGGGAACACTGAAGCTTTCTTT	CASSQASSRGNTEAFF
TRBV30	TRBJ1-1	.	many	TGTGCCTGGAGTTGGCCCACTGAAGCTTTCTTT	CAWSWPTEAFF
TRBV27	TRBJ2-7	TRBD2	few	TGTGCCAGCAGTTTAGCGGGAGGAGTGGACGAGCAGTACTTC	CASSLAGGVDEQYF
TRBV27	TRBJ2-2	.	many	TGTGCCAGCAGTTCGAACACCGGGGAGCTGTTTTTT	CASSSNTGELFF